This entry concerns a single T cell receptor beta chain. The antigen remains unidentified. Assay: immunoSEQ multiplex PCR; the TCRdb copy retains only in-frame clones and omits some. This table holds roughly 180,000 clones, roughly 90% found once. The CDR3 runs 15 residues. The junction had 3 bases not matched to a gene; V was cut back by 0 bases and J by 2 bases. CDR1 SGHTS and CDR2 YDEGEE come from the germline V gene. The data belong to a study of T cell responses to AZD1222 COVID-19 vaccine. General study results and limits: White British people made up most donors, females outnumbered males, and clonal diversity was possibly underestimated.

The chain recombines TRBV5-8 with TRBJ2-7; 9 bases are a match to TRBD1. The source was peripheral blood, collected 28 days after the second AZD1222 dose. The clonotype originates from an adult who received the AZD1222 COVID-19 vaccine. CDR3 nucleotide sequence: TGTGCCAGCAGCTTGGCGGGACAGGGCACCTACGAGCAGTACTTC. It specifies CASSLAGQGTYEQYF. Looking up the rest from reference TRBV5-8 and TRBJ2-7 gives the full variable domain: EAGVTQSPTHLIKTRGQQATLRCSPISGHTSVYWYQQALGLGLQFLLWYDEGEERNRGNFPPRFSGRQFPNYSSELNVNALELEDSALYLCASSLAGQGTYEQYFGPGTRLTVT.